This is a list of T cell receptor beta chains from one sample in a study of Tregs in tolerant kidney transplant recipients. TCRdb's copy holds only in-frame clones and misses some; the assay was immunoSEQ multiplex PCR. Found here are 75,000 to 80,000 clones, around 93% of them singletons; the top ten hold about 0.3%. The material sequenced was Tregs from blood, taken before the transplant. All receptors derive from a human donor who received a combined kidney and bone marrow transplant. The CDR3 runs from the conserved cysteine through the conserved F or W. Rows may omit the clone size; those that give it use once, few, many or a size class.

>few|TRBV29-1|TRBJ2-3
CSVDREGRGTDTQYF
>.|TRBV30|TRBJ2-7
CAWSRPAGSTYEQYF
>.|TRBV6-1|TRBJ1-4
CASSEGGRDEKLFF
>.|TRBV10-3|TRBJ2-1
CAISATSGANNEQFF
>.|TRBV7-3|TRBJ1-2
CASSPDPNYGYTF
>.|TRBV10-2|TRBJ2-5
CASVSWSGETQYF
>.|TRBV27|TRBJ2-3
CASSLQRAYTDTQYF
>.|TRBV21-1|.
CASSKLEGHEQYF
>.|TRBV11-2|TRBJ2-1
CASSLDRGVNEQFF
>.|TRBV19|TRBJ2-3
CASSPFGPAGSTDTQYF
>.|TRBV28|TRBJ2-5
CASSSGSLLGEQYF
>.|TRBV9|TRBJ1-1
CASSATPGPKNTEAFF
>.|TRBV19|TRBJ2-7
CASSKPHGQGYEQYF
>few|TRBV11-3|TRBJ2-7
CASIETASYEQYF
>few|TRBV5-1|TRBJ2-2
CASSLNRQGANTGELFF
>.|TRBV27|TRBJ2-3
CASSQTKQQYTDTQYF
>.|TRBV29-1|TRBJ2-5
CSVVASGEETQYF
>.|TRBV27|TRBJ2-1
CASSYRLGSSYNEQFF
>once|TRBV30|TRBJ2-3
CAWSKQDTTQYF
>once|TRBV18|.
CASSPPLAGISYEQYF
>.|TRBV7-2|TRBJ2-1
CASSLDGSYNEQFF
>.|TRBV5-1|TRBJ2-5
CASSPSSGLQETQYF
>.|TRBV28|TRBJ2-5
CASSSMTSGRAGETQYF
>.|TRBV27|TRBJ2-2
CASSLAGGELFF
>once|TRBV28|TRBJ1-1
CASKGQGGTEAFF
>.|TRBV2|TRBJ1-6
CASLPDRQNSPLHF
>.|TRBV29-1|TRBJ2-1
CSVEDVGIPLGDEQFF
>.|TRBV27|TRBJ2-3
CASSFEDTQYF
>.|TRBV11-3|TRBJ1-6
CASSEGHNNSPLHF
>.|TRBV30|TRBJ2-2
CAWSRRKREHNTGELFF
>.|TRBV7-2|TRBJ2-4
CASSLQGRAKNIQYF
>.|TRBV5-1|TRBJ1-1
CASSLGGGARMNTEAFF
>.|TRBV5-1|TRBJ1-4
CASSQGTGGEKLFF
>.|TRBV7-2|TRBJ2-1
CASSARGRGLFEQFF
>.|TRBV18|TRBJ1-2
CASSPTGNYGYTF
>.|TRBV11-2|TRBJ2-7
CASSLSNQDYEQYF
>.|TRBV19|TRBJ2-1
CASSKQGRRDYNEQFF
>.|TRBV11-2|TRBJ1-1
CASSLTLNTEAFF
>few|TRBV10-3|TRBJ2-7
CAITDKQGTYEQYF
>.|TRBV30|TRBJ1-4
CAWRDRAVGREKLFF
>.|TRBV27|TRBJ2-7
CASTGTGTYEQYF
>.|TRBV9|.
CASSVGTSGAGSSYEQYF
>once|TRBV2|TRBJ2-7
CASSDRLAALLEQYF
>.|TRBV7-2|TRBJ2-5
CASSAYGLQETQYF
>.|TRBV7-2|TRBJ1-2
CASSGQASPNYGYTF
>once|TRBV7-2|TRBJ2-7
CASSSVYEQYF
>.|TRBV19|TRBJ2-1
CASRGLANYNEQFF
>.|TRBV12-5|TRBJ2-1
CASASGTSYNEQFF
>.|TRBV14|TRBJ1-1
CASSQDSSEAFF
>.|TRBV2|TRBJ2-5
CASSASPGPQETQYF
>.|TRBV9|.
CASSVEGSYRGTYEQYF
>.|TRBV29-1|TRBJ1-1
CSVVSVNTEAFF
>.|TRBV28|TRBJ2-3
CASSPSPGLAGGFGTQYF
>.|TRBV4-2|TRBJ1-2
CASSQGAGYGYTF
>once|TRBV28|TRBJ2-2
CASSPGTSGSTGELFF
>.|TRBV10-3|TRBJ1-4
CAISDGGNEKLFF
>.|TRBV5-1|TRBJ2-3
CASSYSGLDTQYF
>.|TRBV25-1|TRBJ2-4
CASGETGSKNIQYF
>.|TRBV2|TRBJ1-1
CASSIDRVREAFF
>.|TRBV11-2|TRBJ1-1
CASSGGGQLRTEAFF